The clone carrying this T cell receptor beta chain has just a few counts. Antigen: not known. This sample is part of a study of T-cell memory formation after mild COVID-19. Turning to the study itself: TCR clusters largely stayed donor specific. Regarding the study as a whole: Confirmation was lacking for SARS-CoV-2 specificity of second-wave clones that peaked on day 37.

This CDR3 spans 19 amino acids. Per the germline V gene, CDR1 is SGDLS and CDR2 is YYNGEE. V shed 0 bases, J shed 0 bases, and the junction held 5 bases outside the gene matches. TCR alpha and TCR beta cDNA libraries carrying sample barcodes and UMIs were produced by 5'RACE using constant-segment primers. TCRdb processed the 5' RACE reads anew with MiXCR; each CDR3 protein has one entry. This sample carries under 85,000 distinct CDR3 sequences, about 15% of them seen once, and the ten largest clones take 31%. Sequencing was carried out using PBMCs or a T cell subset sorted from them (not recorded which). The clonotype comes from an adult woman who had mild COVID-19 (a few samples of this study predate the infection). Cell type and time point are not known. The V and J genes are TRBV9 and TRBJ2-1, with TRBD2 identical over 14 bases. CDR3: CASSVGTSGRPSSYNEQFF. The CDR3 DNA reads as TGTGCCAGCAGCGTAGGGACTAGCGGGAGGCCGAGCTCCTACAATGAGCAGTTCTTC.